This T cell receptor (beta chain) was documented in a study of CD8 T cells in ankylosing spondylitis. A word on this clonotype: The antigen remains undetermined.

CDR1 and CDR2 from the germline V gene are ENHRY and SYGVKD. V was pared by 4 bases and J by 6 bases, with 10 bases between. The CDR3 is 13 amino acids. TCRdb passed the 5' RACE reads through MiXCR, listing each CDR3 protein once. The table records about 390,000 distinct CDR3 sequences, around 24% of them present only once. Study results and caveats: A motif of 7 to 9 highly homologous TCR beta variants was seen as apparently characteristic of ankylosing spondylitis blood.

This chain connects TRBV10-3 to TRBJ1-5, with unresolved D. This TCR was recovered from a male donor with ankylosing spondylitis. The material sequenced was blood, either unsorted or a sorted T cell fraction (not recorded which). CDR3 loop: CAISVGGGQPQHF. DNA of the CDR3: TGTGCCATCAGTGTTGGCGGCGGTCAGCCCCAGCATTTT.